The TCR beta chain described here comes from a study of chemoradiotherapy in HPV16-positive cancers. The protocol was immunoSEQ multiplex PCR, while the TCRdb copy is restricted to in-frame clones and leaves out a portion. This table holds fewer than 30,000 clones, approximately 94% found once. This CDR3 region has 14 residues. From germline, CDR1 is SGHRS and CDR2 YFSETQ. V lost 5 bases to trimming and J lost 5 bases, with 13 bases between them. The J gene is TRBJ2-2, the V gene TRBV5-1; D possibly corresponds to TRBD2 (5 bases). This sample was gathered from a patient who underwent chemoradiotherapy. This receptor was obtained from a human donor with HPV-associated anogenital cancer. The CDR3 DNA reads TGCGCCAGCAGGGGCAGCGAGGGAACCGGGGAGCTGTTTTTT. It codes for CASRGSEGTGELFF.